The 8 T cell receptor beta chains below come from one sample, sequenced in a study of T cell responses to AZD1222 COVID-19 vaccine. Sequencing was performed with immunoSEQ multiplex PCR; in TCRdb, only in-frame clones are kept and a portion is missing. Here the sample spans roughly 80,000 clones, 80% to 95% being singletons. This specimen consisted of peripheral blood, obtained on day 0 of MenACWY control vaccination. The receptors derive from an adult in good health.

This clone has a handful of counts. This chain joins TRBV5-4 and TRBJ1-5; no clear D gene. The germline CDR1 and CDR2 sequences are SGHNT and YYREEE (reference sequence). Trimming took off 3 bases at V and 3 bases at J, with 4 bases between the two ends. CDR3 length: 12 residues. Written as DNA, the CDR3 is TGTGCCAGCAGCTCGCCCAATCAGCCCCAGCATTTT. This gives the protein CASSSPNQPQHF.

The V call is TRBV28, the J call TRBJ1-1, with D unclear. There are 12 residues in the CDR3. Deletions cut 2 bases from V and 3 bases from J, with 4 bases between. The germline V gene has CDR1 MDHEN and CDR2 SYDVKM. This CDR3 is CASSLRDTEAFF. Written as DNA, the CDR3 is TGTGCCAGCAGTTTAAGGGACACTGAAGCTTTCTTT.

The gene calls are TRBV10-2 and TRBJ1-2; D is possibly TRBD1 (5 bases). CDR1 is WSHSY, CDR2 SAAADI, per germline. The CDR3 extends over 13 amino acids. V was shortened by 5 bases and J by 8 bases, with 15 bases between the two germline ends. Here the CDR3 reads CASSSDIRQGYTF. CDR3 nucleotides: TGCGCCAGCAGTTCGGACATCCGGCAGGGCTACACCTTC.

This chain connects TRBV10-2 to TRBJ1-6, with D possibly matching TRBD1 (5 bases). Trimming stripped 4 bases from V and 14 bases from J, with 18 bases between. This CDR3 has 14 residues. Germline V gives CDR1 WSHSY, CDR2 SAAADI. The CDR3 loop reads CASSAGRVDRALHF. In DNA form, the CDR3 reads TGCGCCAGCAGTGCGGGCAGGGTGGATCGGGCCCTCCACTTT.

This chain connects TRBV28 to TRBJ1-4, with a tentative D call TRBD1 (5 bases). Germline V gives CDR1 MDHEN, CDR2 SYDVKM. This CDR3 has 16 amino acids. CDR3 nucleotide sequence: TGTGCTACAAAGGAACAGGTGGCGGGTTCCTATGAAAAACTGTTTTTT. It encodes CATKEQVAGSYEKLFF.

In this sample, this clone is medium-sized. DNA for the CDR3: TGTGCCAGCAGCCCGTCCCGGGACAGGGGACCCCTCCACTTT. Encoded protein: CASSPSRDRGPLHF. The rearrangement uses TRBV7-9 and TRBJ1-6, with 10 bases fitting TRBD1. J lost 12 bases, V lost 5 bases, and 7 bases had no gene match. The CDR3 loop spans 14 amino acids. Germline V gene data show CDR1 as SEHNR and CDR2 as FQNEAQ (reference sequence).

V and J are TRBV6-4 and TRBJ2-1, with D possibly being TRBD1 (5 bases). The CDR3 is 15 residues long. V lost 6 bases and J 9 bases, leaving 21 bases between the germline ends. Germline V gives CDR1 MRHNA, CDR2 SNTAGT. The CDR3 DNA sequence: TGTGCCAGCAGCCCTTGGGGCCGCGGTAGGGGTGAGCAGTTCTTC. It yields the protein CASSPWGRGRGEQFF.

This sequence joins TRBV5-6 and TRBJ2-2, with TRBD1 matching 8 bases. The CDR3 runs 16 residues. Germline V gene lookup returns CDR1 SGHDT and CDR2 YYEEEE. The V gene end was trimmed by 3 bases and the J gene end by 1 base; junction bases not matched to a gene: 5. Here the CDR3 reads CASSSTGARNTGELFF. The DNA for the CDR3 is TGTGCCAGCAGCTCGACAGGGGCCAGGAACACCGGGGAGCTGTTTTTT.